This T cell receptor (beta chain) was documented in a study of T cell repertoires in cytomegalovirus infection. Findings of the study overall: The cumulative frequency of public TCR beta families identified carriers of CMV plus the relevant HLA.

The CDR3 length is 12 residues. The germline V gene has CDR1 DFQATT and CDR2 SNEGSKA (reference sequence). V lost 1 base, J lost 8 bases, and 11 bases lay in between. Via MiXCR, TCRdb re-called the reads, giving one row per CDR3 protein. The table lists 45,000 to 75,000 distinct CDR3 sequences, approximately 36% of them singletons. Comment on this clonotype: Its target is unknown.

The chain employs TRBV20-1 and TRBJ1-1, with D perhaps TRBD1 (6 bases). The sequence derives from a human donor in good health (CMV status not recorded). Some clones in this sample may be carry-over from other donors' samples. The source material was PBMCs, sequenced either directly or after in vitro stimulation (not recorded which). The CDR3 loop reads CSARVRGSEAFF. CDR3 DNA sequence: TGCAGTGCTAGAGTCAGGGGATCCGAAGCTTTCTTT.